This paragraph reports one T cell receptor (beta chain). Its cognate antigen has yet to be identified. No much larger clone is present one base from it, and per-base qualities are unavailable. Donors were under 40 systemically healthy Caucasian individuals from Russia aged roughly 6 to 95 years. About 10 milliliters of peripheral blood were collected from each donor into EDTA-treated Vacutainer tubes. Ficoll-Paque density-gradient centrifugation was used to isolate PBMCs, with at least 7 million per sample. Total RNA was extracted from PBMCs with Trizol reagent, with at least 5.5 micrograms obtained per sample. The percentages of naive CD45RAhigh/CD27high T cells were determined by flow cytometry on a PBMC aliquot from every donor. The entry originates in a study of blood T cells in healthy people across ages (dated by TCRdb to about 2015). Some background on the complete study: In model experiments, roughly one uniquely barcoded TCR beta cDNA molecule per two T cells was captured by template switching. Donors of different ages were randomly distributed across sequencing lanes to avoid experimental bias. The study measured age-related changes in TCR beta repertoire diversity using deep sequencing normalized with unique cDNA molecular identifiers. Using the same blood draw, the study looked at two additional independent replicas of 1 million unique cDNA reads for two donors, one aged 18 to 30 and the other aged 80 or older. Donors were grouped into four age groups: young (average roughly 15 years), middle-aged (about 40), aged (around 62) and long-lived (around 80).

Library preparation was by 5' RACE. The sample was run on an Illumina HiSeq 2500. A second PCR of roughly 7 to 11 cycles was performed with a sample-barcoded 5' primer and a J-beta primer mix. A template-switch 5' adaptor carrying 12 random nucleotides introduced a unique molecular identifier onto each TCR beta cDNA molecule. Each sample yielded at least 2.5 million CDR3-containing paired-end reads. First-strand cDNA was synthesized from all RNA with the Mint cDNA synthesis kit, primed by a TRBC-specific oligonucleotide. After uracil-DNA glycosylase treatment, a first 18-cycle PCR used universal primers M1SS and BC2_uni_R on all cDNA. The original pipeline was this. For normalization, 1 million high-quality reads, each with a distinct molecular identifier, were randomly selected from each sample. Instead of being binned into consensus sequences, reads that shared molecular identifiers were thrown out. CDR3 identification, clonotype clustering and error correction used MiTCR with a Q25 quality threshold and the strictest error-elimination algorithm. A nonparametric unseen species model using Euler transformation provided a lower-bound estimate of total TCR beta diversity. TCRdb reworked the public reads: Q25 trimming with fastp, MiXCR clone assembly, productive beta chains retained. Entries that share a CDR3 protein sequence are merged under the most common genes and DNA. These V and J calls originate from TCRdb's pipeline instead of the authors' own analysis. The sample table contains hundreds of thousands of distinct CDR3 sequences; only one count was recorded for around half of them. The ten top clones hold 20% to 25% of the sample.

At the junction V is shortened by 0 bases and J by 8 bases; bases outside the gene matches: 6. The CDR3 measures 15 amino acids from cysteine to phenylalanine. The sequence is cut down to CDR3 DNA, 45 bases in frame from base 1. CDR1 and CDR2 (LGHDT, YNNKEL) derive from the germline V gene (reference sequence). Points the paper makes about the study in general: Estimates of total diversity based on one million sequenced T cells were considered lower bounds and underestimates. A strong correlation was found between observed TCR beta diversity and the percentage of naive T cells measured by flow cytometry. Donor CMV infection status was unknown, potentially confounding age-related changes in expanded clonotypes. Observed TCR beta diversity per million T cells fell roughly linearly with age, and a significant reduction was already apparent by age about 43. Since profiling was done on bulk unsorted PBMCs, naive and antigen-experienced compartments could not be conclusively compared. Compared with the aged group, the long-lived group had more naive CD4+ T cells, fewer expanded clones and increased TCR diversity, suggesting age selection.

Sequenced input: blood. This chain joins TRBV3-1 to TRBJ2-1; 8 nucleotides in the junction match TRBD2. This receptor was identified in an older man in good health. The CDR3 sequence is CASSQDGRARDEQFF. The nucleotide sequence is given as TGTGCCAGCAGCCAAGACGGGAGGGCCAGGGATGAGCAGTTCTTC.